A selection of T cell receptor beta chains follows, all from one sample in a study of cytomegalovirus exposure and HLA in healthy donors. Clones were sequenced by immunoSEQ multiplex PCR, and TCRdb holds only the in-frame ones, with some missing. The repertoire includes approximately 89,000 clones, 85% of them detected once, and around 7% sits in the top ten. Specimen: PBMCs. All receptors derive from a man aged 35-49 years in good health and CMV-seropositive. Each CDR3 is given with its conserved first and last residue. A D gene is named only where the DNA matches it firmly. Where a row states a size, it is once, few, many or the class of an expanded clone; other rows omit it.

V,D,size,J,DNA,CDR3
TRBV28,TRBD2,NA,TRBJ2-7,TGTGCCAGCAGTTTATGGGGGACTAGCGGGGCCTACGAGCAGTACTTC,CASSLWGTSGAYEQYF
TRBV20-1,TRBD1,once,TRBJ1-1,TGCAGTGCTGGACAGGGGGTTAAAGCTTTCTTT,CSAGQGVKAFF
TRBV5-1,NA,NA,TRBJ1-2,TGCGCCAGCAGCTTGGATGCGGGGAACTATGGCTACACCTTC,CASSLDAGNYGYTF
TRBV6-1,NA,few,TRBJ1-5,TGTGCCAGCAGTGAAGGGAATGAAGCTGGGCTCAATCAGCCCCAGCATTTT,CASSEGNEAGLNQPQHF
TRBV19,TRBD1,few,TRBJ2-3,TGTGCCAGTAGTCTCCTAGGACAGGCCCTGGGGGATACGCAGTATTTT,CASSLLGQALGDTQYF
TRBV5-4,TRBD1,NA,TRBJ2-7,TGTGCCAGCAGCTTGGTGGGACAGGGCTACGAGCAGTACTTC,CASSLVGQGYEQYF
TRBV6-1,TRBD1,NA,TRBJ1-2,TGTGCCAGCAGTCCCCAGGGGGACAGCCTCTATGGCTACACCTTC,CASSPQGDSLYGYTF
TRBV7-9,NA,NA,TRBJ2-1,TGTGCCAGCAGCCCCGAAGCCGGCAGGGGCTCCTACAATGAGCAGTTCTTC,CASSPEAGRGSYNEQFF
TRBV6-6,TRBD2,NA,TRBJ2-7,TGTGCCAGCACTCCCCTGGTTAGCGGGAGTACCGAGCAGTACTTC,CASTPLVSGSTEQYF
TRBV5-8,NA,NA,TRBJ1-1,TGTGCCAGCAGCTGGTCCCTTTTACAGGGGAACACTGAAGCTTTCTTT,CASSWSLLQGNTEAFF
TRBV7-3,NA,NA,TRBJ1-4,TGTGCCAGCAGCTTGGGCATGGAGGCAGGTGAAAAACTGTTTTTT,CASSLGMEAGEKLFF
TRBV5-1,NA,NA,TRBJ1-2,TGCGCCAGCAGCTTGGCCTTGGGGGCTCATGGCTACACCTTC,CASSLALGAHGYTF
TRBV19,TRBD2,NA,TRBJ2-7,TGTGCCAGCAAGCCGGGGCTAGCGGCCTCCTACGAGCAGTACTTC,CASKPGLAASYEQYF
TRBV2,TRBD1,NA,TRBJ2-3,TGTGCCAGCACCGCTCGGACAGGGGGCGATTGGACGCAGTATTTT,CASTARTGGDWTQYF
TRBV5-1,NA,NA,TRBJ2-1,TGCGCCAGCAGCTTGAGCGTAGAGCAGTTCTTC,CASSLSVEQFF
TRBV6-1,TRBD1,NA,TRBJ2-1,TGTGCCAGCAGACTGGACAGGGATCGCCCCAATGAGCAGTTCTTC,CASRLDRDRPNEQFF
TRBV9,TRBD1,NA,TRBJ2-1,TGTGCCAGCAGCGTACAGGGGGCGTGGTACAATGAGCAGTTCTTC,CASSVQGAWYNEQFF